This T cell receptor (beta chain) was profiled in a study of beta chain features in type 1 diabetes. This clone was recorded a few times. Its cognate antigen is unknown. CDR1 and CDR2 (germline): SEHNR, FQNEAQ (reference sequence). This CDR3 is built from 15 residues. The J segment lost 2 bases and the V segment lost 6 bases, leaving 8 bases of the junction unmatched. Overall study results and limits: VDJ junctions from type 1 diabetes patients carried fewer insertions and larger deletions.

The authors reverse transcribed all of the isolated RNA, so sequencing captured expressed TCRB transcripts. Only in-frame clones appear in the TCRdb table, and some are missing; sequencing was by immunoSEQ multiplex PCR. The sample contains 150,000 to 200,000 clones, more than 10% of which appear only once. The source is a woman younger than 30 in good health. V usage is TRBV7-9 and J usage is TRBJ2-3, with TRBD2 identical over 7 bases. Sample: central memory CD4+ T cells from blood. CDR3 loop: CASSLRGGYTDTQYF. In nucleotides, the CDR3 is TGTGCCAGCAGTCTAAGGGGAGGGTACACAGATACGCAGTATTTT.